The table lists the clone carrying this T cell receptor beta chain with a count of one. Those enrolled in Seattle joined during active infection and were followed longitudinally afterward. The J segment lost 3 bases and the V segment lost 4 bases, leaving 4 bases of the junction unmatched. CDR3 length: 14 amino acids. The germline V gene encodes CDR1 SGHRS and CDR2 YFSETQ. This sample is part of a study of blood T cell repertoires in COVID-19. Assay: immunoSEQ multiplex PCR; the TCRdb copy retains only in-frame clones and omits some. Among some 150,000 clones listed, about 85% were seen once. J is TRBJ1-1 and V is TRBV5-1; 9 bases are a match to TRBD1. The receptor's source is a man between 60 and 70 years old with COVID-19, enrolled during active disease. Sequencing was carried out using peripheral blood. The CDR3 loop reads CASSARTGDTEAFF. The CDR3 nucleotides are TGCGCCAGCAGCGCCAGGACAGGGGACACTGAAGCTTTCTTT.